There are many counts of the clone carrying this T cell receptor (beta chain). Its target is not known. The source of the sample is a study of CD8 T cells in ankylosing spondylitis. Regarding the study as a whole: Characteristic, it appeared, of ankylosing spondylitis blood was a TCR beta motif of fewer than 10 highly homologous variants. Significantly higher representation of disease-linked clones was reported for matched ankylosing spondylitis synovial fluid. Past studies reported some motif variants in reactive arthritis synovial fluid and blood.

TCRdb re-called the 5' RACE reads with MiXCR, one entry per CDR3 protein. The repertoire holds 200,000 or so distinct CDR3 sequences, 10% to 15% seen once, with approximately 11% in the top ten. V gave up 2 bases and J gave up 5 bases, with 12 bases separating them. The length of the CDR3 is 13 residues. The V gene's germline CDR1 is DFQATT and CDR2 SNEGSKA (reference sequence). Sequenced: blood, either unsorted or a sorted T cell fraction (not recorded which). The TCR comes from a female donor with ankylosing spondylitis or in good health (not recorded which). The chain is built from TRBV20-1 and TRBJ1-2; a possible D gene is TRBD1 (6 bases). CDR3 nucleotide sequence: TGCAGTGCTAGACCGGACAGCGAATATGGCTACACCTTC. Its protein is CSARPDSEYGYTF.